The sequence of this T cell receptor (beta chain) was determined in a study of regulatory T cells in long-lasting Graves disease. Regarding the study as a whole: Less diverse TCR repertoires were seen in persistent Graves' patients than in newly diagnosed ones.

Regarding time point: newly diagnosed GD, antithyroid drugs for less than 3 months. Extracted PBMC RNA gave rise to the TCR library. American Thyroid Association guidelines defined how Graves' disease was diagnosed. About this clonotype itself: Antigen unknown.

The germline CDR1 and CDR2 sequences are SGDLS and YYNGEE. CDR3 length equals 12 residues. With V trimmed by 3 bases and J by 8 bases, 4 bases remained unmatched. Arm-PCR of CDR3 regions and iRepertoire HTBI primers were the basis on which TCR beta libraries were built. TCRdb reprocessed the multiplex PCR reads with MiXCR, giving one entry per CDR3 protein. The sample yields about 380,000 distinct CDR3 sequences, 15% to 19% seen once. The input for sequencing was peripheral blood mononuclear cells (PBMCs), taken at new diagnosis, from a patient treated with antithyroid drugs. The chain employs TRBV9 and TRBJ1-2; 7 bases match TRBD1. The source of this sequence is a female donor with Graves disease. The CDR3 is CASSGTGEGYTF. CDR3 sequence (DNA): TGTGCCAGCAGCGGTACAGGGGAAGGCTACACCTTC. Full variable domain (rest looked up from reference TRBV9 and TRBJ1-2): DSGVTQTPKHLITATGQRVTLRCSPRSGDLSVYWYQQSLDQGLQFLIQYYNGEERAKGNILERFSAQQFPDLHSELNLSSLELGDSALYFCASSGTGEGYTFGSGTRLTVV.